This T cell receptor beta chain was identified during a study of blood T cell repertoires in COVID-19. For the study at large: T cells, B-cell-depleted T cells, or PBMCs provided the cDNA or gDNA that served as material.

Authors' processing steps: Using reference gene primer amplification, nucleated cell counts were estimated. Repertoires were generated with immunoSEQ multiplex PCR, while TCRdb's copy carries only in-frame clones and drops some. Clonal size and the V and J genes are those of that table, whereas D and trimming came from the DNA. The sample shows approximately 210,000 clones, about 90% of them seen only once. Trimming removed 10 bases from V and 1 base from J; junction bases left unmatched: 11. The germline V gene has CDR1 MDHEN and CDR2 SYDVKM. This CDR3 is 15 amino acids long. Cohort placement rested on clinical history that participants reported themselves. Before being deemed recovered, Cohort 3 donors had two negative PCRs, clearance, or symptom resolution.

Sequences were obtained from PBMCs or T cells enriched from blood (not recorded which). The TCR originated in a woman between 18 and 29 years old who had recovered from COVID-19. The chain couples TRBV28 to TRBJ2-5; 8 positions match TRBD2. This CDR3 reads CATSVSGGSQETQYF. CDR3 in DNA: TGTGCCACATCGGTGAGCGGGGGTTCCCAAGAGACCCAGTACTTC. The whole variable domain, remainder taken from reference TRBV28 and TRBJ2-5, is DVKVTQSSRYLVKRTGEKVFLECVQDMDHENMFWYRQDPGLGLRLIYFSYDVKMKEKGDIPEGYSVSREKKERFSLILESASTNQTSMYLCATSVSGGSQETQYFGPGTRLLVL.